This is a list of T cell receptor beta chains from one sample in a study of shared clonotypes between healthy human individuals. Here immunoSEQ multiplex PCR was the method, and the copy in TCRdb shows in-frame clones only, minus some. Here the sample spans approximately 1.1 million clones, about four fifths being singletons. The sequenced sample consisted of memory CD4+ T cells from PBMCs. The receptors were sampled from a man aged 18 to 29 in good health. Some clones in this sample may be carry-over from other donors' samples. Each CDR3 is given with its conserved first and last residue. Fields, in order: CDR3 length, J gene, D gene, V gene, CDR3 protein. The D gene is left open where the match is weak.

13,TRBJ1-1,-,TRBV7-9,CASSLDRITEAFF
15,TRBJ2-1,TRBD1,TRBV5-1,CASSPDRGGYNEQFF
14,TRBJ1-1,-,TRBV7-2,CASSLGGVYTEAFF
13,TRBJ2-5,-,TRBV18,CASSPQGKETQYF
15,TRBJ1-5,-,TRBV5-5,CASSPGPSGNQPQHF
12,TRBJ1-2,-,TRBV4-2,CASGPEGYGYTF
15,TRBJ2-2,TRBD2,TRBV5-1,CASTLSGGNTGELFF
18,TRBJ1-4,-,TRBV9,CASSPRRGWDRTNEKLFF
17,TRBJ2-1,TRBD2,TRBV5-1,CASSFFGGRALENEQFF
16,TRBJ2-5,TRBD1,TRBV9,CASSVTHQGAGETQYF
13,TRBJ2-1,-,TRBV19,CASSMVNLNEQFF
13,TRBJ1-1,TRBD1,TRBV19,CASSVDRSPEAFF